This TCR beta chain was recorded in a study of shared T cell receptors in the human thymus. Here immunoSEQ multiplex PCR was the method, and the copy in TCRdb shows in-frame clones only, minus some. The profile shows 65,000 to 70,000 clones, nearly 95% of them singletons. Trimming removed 1 base from V and 4 bases from J; junction bases left unmatched: 5. Germline V CDR1 and CDR2: SGHDN, FVKESK. This CDR3 is built from 15 residues. The receptor was isolated from a human donor. The V and J genes are TRBV14 and TRBJ2-7; 9 bases are a match to TRBD1. The specimen was thymocytes. The CDR3 sequence is CASSQGTGVSYEQYF. For the CDR3, the DNA is TGTGCCAGCAGCCAAGGGACAGGGGTTTCGTACGAGCAGTACTTC.